Reported below is one T cell receptor (beta chain). This clonotype was counted only a few times. Which antigen it targets is not known. No base quality information exists; no much larger clone differs at one position. This specimen comes from a study of T-cell reconstitution after alpha-beta-depleted transplantation in children (dated by TCRdb to 2016 to 2017). Describing the broader study: The study quantitatively tracked T-cell immune reconstitution after TCRalphabeta/CD19-depleted allogeneic hematopoietic cell transplantation in children using TCR repertoire profiling.

The CDR3 goes from the cysteine to the phenylalanine over 14 residues. CDR3 DNA only is kept here, 42 bases in frame from base 1. The germline V gene (reference sequence) yields DFQATT for CDR1 and SNEGSKA for CDR2. V is clipped by 6 bases and J by 0 bases, and the sequence between their germline boundaries is 11 bases long. Library preparation was by PCR. TCRdb lists the instrument as Illumina HiSeq 2500. TCR libraries were prepared with molecular barcoding, using unique molecular identifiers to normalize TCRbeta repertoire quantification. In TCRdb, the public reads were trimmed at Q25 with fastp and aligned with MiXCR, with productive beta chains retained. Every CDR3 protein is listed once, alongside the most common genes and DNA of its rows. The sample records fewer than 400,000 distinct CDR3 sequences, around 21% of which are singletons. The ten largest account for less than 4.5% of the sample.

The material sequenced was PBMCs from the stem cell graft donor, taken from the stem cell graft. The chain is encoded by TRBV20-1 joined to TRBJ1-4; perhaps TRBD1 is the D gene, with 6 bases matching. This receptor was obtained from a human donor who donated a stem cell graft to a child with acute myeloid leukemia. The DNA sequence reads TGCAGTGCCAGACAGGATGCAACTAATGAAAAACTGTTTTTT. It is translated as CSARQDATNEKLFF.